The 30 T cell receptor beta chains below come from one sample, sequenced in a study of tumor and adjacent non-tumor tissue in lung cancer. No cell sorting was done before RNA was extracted from the tissue. A modified ARM-PCR protocol with three rounds of nested PCR amplified TCRbeta. TCRdb reprocessed the multiplex PCR reads with MiXCR, giving one entry per CDR3 protein. The sample includes under 150,000 distinct CDR3 sequences, approximately 66% seen only once; the top ten take about 20%. Material: lung tumor tissue. Receptors originate from a man aged 55 to 70 with small cell lung cancer.

A note on this clonotype: The junction differs from germline at one of its ends, possibly a read error. The CDR3 DNA reads as TGTGTCAGCAGCCCCATCGACGGCCGCCCTTCGGCAGATACGCAGTATTTT. Its translation is CVSSPIDGRPSADTQYF. The chain is built from TRBV5-4 and TRBJ2-3; D remains ambiguous. Germline values: CDR1 SGHNT, CDR2 YYREEE (reference sequence). The CDR3 sequence is 17 residues long. The whole variable domain, remainder taken from reference TRBV5-4 and TRBJ2-3, is ETGVTQSPTHLIKTRGQQVTLRCSSQSGHNTVSWYQQALGQGPQFIFQYYREEENGRGNFPPRFSGLQFPNYSSELNVNALELDDSALYLCVSSPIDGRPSADTQYFGPGTRLTVL.

This clonotype occurred once. A much larger clone lies a single base off, so this may be a read error. V usage is TRBV6-5 and J usage is TRBJ1-1; 9 nucleotides align to TRBD1. Germline CDR1 reads MNHEY; CDR2 reads SVGAGI. The CDR3 sequence is 14 residues long. In DNA, the CDR3 is TGTGCCTGCAGTTACGGGGGACAGGGTGGTGGTGCTTTCTTT. Amino acid sequence: CACSYGGQGGGAFF.

On this clonotype: An end of the junction differs from the germline gene, which may be a read error. This chain uses TRBV11-3 with TRBJ2-1, with TRBD2 identical over 16 bases. CDR3 length equals 17 residues. Germline loops: CDR1 SGHNT, CDR2 YENEEA. Written as DNA, the CDR3 is TGTGTCATCAGCTCGGGACTAGCGGGAGGGCCCTACAATAAGCAGTTCTTC. It translates to CVISSGLAGGPYNKQFF.

In regard to this clonotype: With a much larger clone just one base away, this may be a read error. CDR3 amino acids: CSASQGLGGYTF. DNA for the CDR3: TGCAGTGCTAGTCAGGGTCTCGGTGGCTACACCTTC. The genes are TRBV20-1 and TRBJ1-2; possibly TRBD1 for D (5 bases). Germline V gives CDR1 DFQATT, CDR2 SNEGSKA (reference sequence). Trimming left V 3 bases short and J 7 bases short, with 12 bases between. The length of the CDR3 is 12 residues.

In the case of this clonotype: Its ends do not fully match the called genes, so a read error is possible. The chain combines TRBV7-9 with TRBJ2-3, with TRBD1 as a possible D gene (5 bases). Germline lookup yields CDR1 SEHNR and CDR2 FQNEAQ (reference sequence). This CDR3 is built from 14 residues. CDR3 residues: CASSLGLPTDMQYF. CDR3 DNA: TGTGCCAGCAGCTTAGGGCTTCCGACAGATATGCAGTATTTT. The whole variable domain, filled in from reference TRBV7-9 and TRBJ2-3, reads DTGVSQNPRHKITKRGQNVTFRCDPISEHNRLYWYRQTLGQGPEFLTYFQNEAQLEKSRLLSDRFSAERPKGSFSTLEIQRTEQGDSAMYLCASSLGLPTDMQYFGPGTRLTVL.

V gene TRBV11-2 combines with J gene TRBJ2-7; D gene ambiguous. Per germline, CDR1 SGHAT and CDR2 FQNNGV. The CDR3 has 12 amino acids. The CDR3 reads CAISLDFYKQYV. The CDR3 DNA is TGTGCCATCAGCTTAGACTTCTACAAGCAGTACGTT.

V gene TRBV11-3 combines with J gene TRBJ2-1; D is possibly TRBD1 or TRBD2 (5 bases each). Germline CDR1 reads SGHNT; CDR2 reads YENEEA. Trimming removed 6 bases at V and 9 bases at J, with 18 bases between. The CDR3 spans 14 residues. CDR3 coding DNA: TGTGCCAGCAGTTCAGTCGGGACCGTCGGTGAGCAGTTCTTC. Its translation is CASSSVGTVGEQFF.

This clonotype was recorded once. A much larger clone lies a single base off, so this may be a read error. V gene TRBV20-1 combines with J gene TRBJ2-7; D ambiguous. This CDR3 has 16 residues. Per germline, CDR1 DFQATT and CDR2 SNEGSKA (reference sequence). Here the CDR3 DNA reads TGCAGTGCTAGCGGCCCGGGCGGAATGAGCTCCAACGAGCAGTACGTC. Translating it yields CSASGPGGMSSNEQYV.

For this clonotype: One end of the junction varies from germline; a read error may be responsible. The chain couples TRBV11-2 to TRBJ1-2, with D possibly TRBD1 on 6 matching bases. Germline CDR1 and CDR2: SGHAT and FQNNGV. This CDR3 spans 13 amino acids. The CDR3 loop reads CASSFDRHYGYTF. The DNA for the CDR3 is TGCGCCAGCAGCTTCGACAGGCACTATGGCTACACCTTC.

The chain carries TRBV6-1 and TRBJ2-7; D perhaps matches TRBD1 (6 bases). Germline lookup yields CDR1 MNHNS and CDR2 SASEGT. The CDR3 consists of 14 residues. V shed 3 bases and J shed 1 base, with 10 bases lying between them. The CDR3 DNA sequence: TGTGCCAGCAGTGACAGGGGTGGATCCTACGAGCAGTACTTC. It is translated as CASSDRGGSYEQYF.

In nucleotides, the CDR3 is TGTGCCACCAGCTTTTGGGGACCCTCCTATGAGCAGTACGTC. Its translation is CATSFWGPSYEQYV. This rearrangement joins TRBV11-1 to TRBJ2-7; either TRBD1 or TRBD2 may supply D (5 bases each). CDR3 length: 14 amino acids. CDR1 is SGHAT and CDR2 is FQDESV in the germline V gene (reference sequence).

There are a few counts of this clonotype. This may be a read error: a much more frequent sequence differs by one nucleotide. V usage is TRBV11-2 and J usage is TRBJ2-7, with D perhaps matching TRBD1 (7 bases). Germline lookup yields CDR1 SGHAT and CDR2 FQNNGV. Trimming took off 7 bases at V and 5 bases at J, with 15 bases between the two ends. The CDR3 covers 13 residues. The DNA of the CDR3 is TGTGCCAGCAACTCAGACAGGGAGGACGAGCAGTACTTC. Residues: CASNSDREDEQYF.

This clonotype is a singleton in its sample. An end of the junction does not agree with germline; a read error may underlie this. This chain links TRBV5-1 with TRBJ2-2; tentative D call: TRBD2 (6 bases). This CDR3 contains 14 residues. Germline V lookup: CDR1 SGHRS, CDR2 YFSETQ. In DNA form, the CDR3 reads TGCGCCGGCAGCTTGGACGGGGGAACCGGGGAGCTGTTTTTT. Its translation is CAGSLDGGTGELFF.

This clonotype was counted a few times. The V gene is TRBV20-1, the J gene TRBJ2-1, with a possible D match to TRBD1 (5 bases). Germline V gene data show CDR1 as DFQATT and CDR2 as SNEGSKA (reference sequence). Trimming cost V 2 bases and J 8 bases, with 19 bases left between them. This CDR3 region has 15 residues. For the CDR3, the DNA is TGCAGTGCTAGAAATGGCCTAAGGGGTTTGTATGAGCAGTTCTTC. Its translation: CSARNGLRGLYEQFF.

This chain uses TRBV5-1 with TRBJ2-5; D is unresolved. Trimming cost V 0 bases and J 7 bases, with 10 bases left between them. There are 13 residues in the CDR3. In germline, CDR1 is SGHRS, CDR2 YFSETQ. Written as DNA, the CDR3 is TGCGCCAGCAGCTTGGGGCAGTTAGTGACCCAGTACTTC. Amino acids: CASSLGQLVTQYF.

As concerns this clonotype: Sequence at one end of the junction differs from germline and may be a read error. The rearrangement links TRBV11-3 to TRBJ2-5, with TRBD2 as a possible D gene (6 bases). The CDR3 covers 15 residues. In germline, CDR1 is SGHNT, CDR2 YENEEA. The CDR3 sequence is CVSSPGTVRWETQYF. The DNA for the CDR3 is TGTGTCAGCAGCCCAGGGACTGTGAGATGGGAGACCCAGTACTTC.

As regards this clonotype: This may arise from a read error, as a much more abundant clone is one base away. This chain links TRBV6-1 with TRBJ1-1, with unresolved D. CDR3 length equals 17 residues. V gave up 7 bases and J gave up 1 base, with 22 bases separating them. Germline CDR1 and CDR2: MNHNS and SASEGT. For the CDR3, the DNA is TGTGCCAGCATCGAGGGAGACAAGGCCCATTGGAACACTGAAGCTTTCTTT. Its translation: CASIEGDKAHWNTEAFF.

The V gene is TRBV30, the J gene TRBJ2-3; the match to TRBD2 covers 9 bases. The CDR3 is 16 amino acids. After removal of 2 bases from V and 3 bases from J, the junction contained 9 bases not matched to a gene. Germline V gene sequence: CDR1 GTSNPN, CDR2 SVGIG (reference sequence). The CDR3 reads CAWSLGVAGVTDTQYF. The CDR3 DNA reads as TGTGCCTGGAGTCTAGGAGTAGCGGGAGTGACAGATACGCAGTATTTT.

In regard to this clonotype: A junction end diverges from the germline sequence, so it may reflect a read error. The V and J genes are TRBV5-4 and TRBJ2-2, with D perhaps matching TRBD1 (5 bases). Germline V gene sequence: CDR1 SGHNT, CDR2 YYREEE (reference sequence). CDR3 size: 13 residues. The CDR3 loop reads CTSIPQGSGELFF. The CDR3 DNA follows: TGTACCAGCATCCCTCAGGGATCCGGGGAGCTGTTTTTT.

Remarks on this clonotype: At one boundary the junction diverges from the germline segment, which might be a read error. This chain connects TRBV20-1 to TRBJ2-1; 7 nucleotides align to TRBD1. CDR1 is DFQATT, CDR2 SNEGSKA, per germline (reference sequence). The CDR3 sequence is 14 residues long. The CDR3 reads CSATDRAVYKEQFF. CDR3 DNA sequence: TGCAGTGCAACAGACAGGGCAGTTTACAAAGAGCAGTTCTTC.

The chain links TRBV20-1 to TRBJ1-1, with a weak D call TRBD1 (6 bases). This CDR3 has 13 amino acids. Germline lookup yields CDR1 DFQATT and CDR2 SNEGSKA (reference sequence). Deletions cut 3 bases from V and 7 bases from J, with 15 bases between. The chain's CDR3 is CSASKGDRIEAFF. The CDR3 nucleotides read TGCAGTGCTAGCAAGGGGGATAGGATTGAAGCTTTCTTT.

As regards this clonotype: An end of the junction does not agree with germline; a read error may underlie this. The chain employs TRBV11-2 and TRBJ2-3, with D unclear. This CDR3 is 12 amino acids long. The germline CDR1 and CDR2 sequences are SGHAT and FQNNGV. CDR3 loop: CASSPTVDTRYF. DNA of the CDR3: TGTGCCAGCAGCCCTACTGTGGATACGCGGTATTTT. The complete variable domain, with remaining parts taken from reference TRBV11-2 and TRBJ2-3, reads EAGVAQSPRYKIIEKRQSVAFWCNPISGHATLYWYQQILGQGPKLLIQFQNNGVVDDSQLPKDRFSAERLKGVDSTLKIQPAKLEDSAVYLCASSPTVDTRYFGPGTRLTVL.

Details on this clonotype: The germline gene is not matched at one end of the junction; a read error may be the cause. This chain links TRBV11-2 with TRBJ2-3; D ambiguous. CDR1 and CDR2 from the germline V gene are SGHAT and FQNNGV. The CDR3 is 14 residues long. In nucleotides, the CDR3 is TGTGCCAGCAGCTTAGCGGGCGAAACGGATATGCAGTATTTT. It encodes CASSLAGETDMQYF. The full variable domain, its missing parts supplied by reference TRBV11-2 and TRBJ2-3, is EAGVAQSPRYKIIEKRQSVAFWCNPISGHATLYWYQQILGQGPKLLIQFQNNGVVDDSQLPKDRFSAERLKGVDSTLKIQPAKLEDSAVYLCASSLAGETDMQYFGPGTRLTVL.

Note on this clonotype: With a much larger clone just one base away, this may be a read error. The V call is TRBV5-6, the J call TRBJ2-7, with D uncertain. Trimming removed 0 bases from V and 6 bases from J, with 13 bases in between. Germline CDR1 is SGHDT and CDR2 is YYEEEE. This CDR3 spans 14 amino acids. CDR3 sequence: CASSLVGRSCEQYF. In DNA, the CDR3 is TGTGCCAGCAGCTTGGTAGGGCGGAGCTGCGAGCAGTACTTC. Based on the CDR3 plus reference TRBV5-6 and TRBJ2-7, the full variable domain is DAGVTQSPTHLIKTRGQQVTLRCSPKSGHDTVSWYQQALGQGPQFIFQYYEEEERQRGNFPDRFSGHQFPNYSSELNVNALLLGDSALYLCASSLVGRSCEQYFGPGTRLTVT.

As regards this clonotype: This may arise from a read error, as a much more abundant clone is one base away. The chain couples TRBV29-1 to TRBJ2-7, with TRBD2 as a possible D gene (6 bases). Germline CDR1 is SQVTM and CDR2 is ANQGSEA. This CDR3 spans 14 amino acids. Here the CDR3 DNA reads TGCAGCGTTTGGGGGGACGGAGGGACCTACAAGCAGTACTTC. This encodes CSVWGDGGTYKQYF.

V is TRBV7-9 and J is TRBJ2-1, with D unclear. This CDR3 spans 14 amino acids. Between the trimmed V and J ends, which lost 4 bases and 0 bases, there was a span of 7 bases. The germline V gene has CDR1 SEHNR and CDR2 FQNEAQ (reference sequence). The CDR3 nucleotides are TGTGCCAGCAGCTGGCTACACTCCTACAATGAGCAGTTCTTC. It specifies CASSWLHSYNEQFF.

A word on this clonotype: One junction end does not reproduce the germline sequence, and a read error may be involved. The chain carries TRBV20-1 and TRBJ2-1; D may match TRBD1 or TRBD2 (6 bases each). The CDR3 runs to 15 residues. CDR1 and CDR2 from the germline V gene are DFQATT and SNEGSKA (reference sequence). CDR3 DNA: TGCAGTGCTAGTAGCGGACAGTCGATCTACAATGAGCGGTTCTTC. Its translation is CSASSGQSIYNERFF.

The table lists this clonotype with a few counts. A clone one base away is much larger, so this may be a read error. Likely a read error: the CDR3 ends without its conserved phenylalanine or tryptophan. The rearrangement uses TRBV6-1 and TRBJ1-1; no clear D. Germline V gene lookup returns CDR1 MNHNS and CDR2 SASEGT. With 6 bases removed from V and 1 base from J, the gap between germline ends came to 6 bases. CDR3 length: 12 amino acids. The CDR3 loop reads CASSRTNTEAFL. The DNA for the CDR3 is TGTGCCAGCAGCCGGACGAACACTGAAGCTTTCCTT.

For this clonotype: It is likely a read error, because the conserved phenylalanine at the end of the CDR3 is missing. The CDR3 sequence: CASLPGGRGANLLTL. CDR3 coding DNA: TGTGCCAGCCTACCGGGGGGCCGAGGGGCCAACCTCCTGACTTTG. This chain uses TRBV12-3 or TRBV12-4 with TRBJ2-6, with a possible D match to TRBD2 (7 bases). CDR3 length equals 15 residues.

The chain has TRBV6-1 and TRBJ2-7; D is uncertain. Germline CDR1 is MNHNS and CDR2 is SASEGT. The CDR3 spans 13 residues. The CDR3 reads CASSIYPAYEQHV. CDR3 DNA sequence: TGTGCCAGCAGCATCTACCCAGCATACGAGCAGCACGTC.